This T cell receptor beta chain was identified during a study of a mutant IDH1 vaccine in newly diagnosed glioma. Points on this clone: Its cognate antigen is unknown.

Time point: week 47, end of study. Each dose of the vaccine consisted of 300 ug of mutant IDH1 20-mer peptide, with topical imiquimod. Each donor presented with a new WHO grade 3 or 4 astrocytoma that tested IDH1-mutant and showed ATRX loss. V was cut by 0 bases and J by 0 bases, with 6 bases left in between. Germline CDR1 and CDR2: PRHDT and FYEKMQ (reference sequence). This CDR3 has 16 amino acids. Method: immunoSEQ multiplex PCR; TCRdb's copy keeps in-frame clones and lacks some. The sample lists 55,000 to 65,000 clones, roughly 75% occurring once. The gene calls are TRBV13 and TRBJ2-6; D is undetermined. The sequence was obtained from a man in his fifties with glioma. Sample: PBMCs, taken from a glioma patient whose treatment included an IDH1 peptide vaccine. CDR3 amino acids: CASSLGLNSGANVLTF. In nucleotides, the CDR3 is TGTGCCAGCAGCTTAGGTTTGAACTCTGGGGCCAACGTCCTGACTTTC. Using reference TRBV13 and TRBJ2-6 for the parts outside the CDR3, the full variable domain is AAGVIQSPRHLIKEKRETATLKCYPIPRHDTVYWYQQGPGQDPQFLISFYEKMQSDKGSIPDRFSAQQFSDYHSELNMSSLELGDSALYFCASSLGLNSGANVLTFGAGSRLTVL.